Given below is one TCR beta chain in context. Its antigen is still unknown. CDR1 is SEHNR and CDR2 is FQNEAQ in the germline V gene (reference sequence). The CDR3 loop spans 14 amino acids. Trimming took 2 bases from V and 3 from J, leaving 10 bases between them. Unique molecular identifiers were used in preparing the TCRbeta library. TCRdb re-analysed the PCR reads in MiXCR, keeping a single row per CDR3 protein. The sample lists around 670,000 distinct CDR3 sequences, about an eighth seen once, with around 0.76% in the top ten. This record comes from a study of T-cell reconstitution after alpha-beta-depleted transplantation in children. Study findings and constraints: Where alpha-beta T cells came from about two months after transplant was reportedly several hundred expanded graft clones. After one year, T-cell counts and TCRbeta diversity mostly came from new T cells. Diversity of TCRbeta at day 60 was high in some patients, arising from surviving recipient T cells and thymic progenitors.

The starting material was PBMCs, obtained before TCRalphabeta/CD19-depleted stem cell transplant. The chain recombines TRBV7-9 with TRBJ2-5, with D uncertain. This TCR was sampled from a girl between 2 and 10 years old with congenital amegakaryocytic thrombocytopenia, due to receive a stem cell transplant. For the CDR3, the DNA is TGTGCCAGCAGCTTATATGACATGAAAGAGACCCAGTACTTC. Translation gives CASSLYDMKETQYF.